Each of the 18 T cell receptor beta chains below was sequenced from the same sample in a study of OX40 agonist ivuxolimab in advanced cancers. The assay was immunoSEQ multiplex PCR, and TCRdb's table has in-frame clones only and misses some. The sample contains around 19,000 clones, approximately 70% of which appear only once. The specimen comprised CD4+ or CD8+ T cells sorted from blood, sampled in a trial of the OX40 agonist ivuxolimab. These receptors originate from an adult with an advanced solid tumor such as melanoma, head and neck, liver or kidney cancer.

This clone was detected once. The chain uses TRBV27 and TRBJ2-7; TRBD1 agrees at 8 bases. Trimming took 2 bases from V and 3 from J; bases not matched to a gene: 6. CDR3 length: 15 residues. In germline, CDR1 is MNHEY, CDR2 SMNVEV (reference sequence). Written as DNA, the CDR3 is TGTGCCAGCAGTTTAGAAAGCAGGGGGCGCTACGAGCAGTACTTC. Its protein product is CASSLESRGRYEQYF.

This clone has a handful of counts. V usage is TRBV6-4 and J usage is TRBJ2-2; the D gene is possibly TRBD1 (5 bases). This CDR3 spans 17 amino acids. Germline CDR1 is MRHNA and CDR2 is SNTAGT. Trimming stripped 3 bases from V and 1 base from J, with 15 bases between. The CDR3: CASSEQGSPLNTGELFF. In nucleotides, the CDR3 is TGTGCCAGCAGTGAGCAGGGCAGCCCATTGAACACCGGGGAGCTGTTTTTT.

This clone occurred once. The gene calls are TRBV7-6 and TRBJ2-3; D remains ambiguous. The V gene lost 1 base and the J gene lost 2 bases, with 4 bases spanning the gap. From germline, CDR1 is SGHVS and CDR2 FNYEAQ. The CDR3 spans 13 residues. The DNA of the CDR3 is TGTGCCAGCAGCTTAGTGCCCACAGATACGCAGTATTTT. Protein product: CASSLVPTDTQYF.

This chain links TRBV6-1 with TRBJ1-5; 8 bases are shared with TRBD1. J was trimmed by 7 bases and V by 2 bases; bases with no gene match: 7. The germline CDR1 and CDR2 sequences are MNHNS and SASEGT. This CDR3 comprises 15 residues. The CDR3 DNA follows: TGTGCCAGCAGTGAATTCAGGGGGCGGAACCAGCCCCAGCATTTT. Amino acids: CASSEFRGRNQPQHF.

For the CDR3, the DNA is TGTGCCAGCAGCGCAAGACAGATCGTGAACACTGAAGCTTTCTTT. It specifies CASSARQIVNTEAFF. The chain has TRBV9 and TRBJ1-1; maybe TRBD1 (5 bases). This CDR3 has 15 residues. CDR1 SGDLS and CDR2 YYNGEE come from the germline V gene. The V gene lost 3 bases and the J gene lost 0 bases, with 12 bases spanning the gap.

The CDR3 sequence is CASSRTGGAGNSPLHF. The CDR3 nucleotides are TGTGCCAGCAGCCGAACAGGGGGCGCGGGGAATTCACCCCTCCACTTT. The rearrangement uses TRBV5-5 and TRBJ1-6; 9 bases are a match to TRBD1. The germline CDR1 and CDR2 sequences are SGHKS and YYEKEE (reference sequence). The V gene end was trimmed by 4 bases and the J gene end by 7 bases; junction bases not matched to a gene: 9. The CDR3 contains 16 residues.

This clone was picked up one time. The chain couples TRBV4-3 to TRBJ2-2; D might be TRBD2 (5 bases). V lost 6 bases and J 3 bases, leaving 5 bases between the germline ends. The germline V gene encodes CDR1 LGHNA and CDR2 YSLEER. This CDR3 contains 12 residues. The CDR3 loop reads CASRGDTGELFF. Here the CDR3 DNA reads TGCGCCAGCAGGGGAGACACCGGGGAGCTGTTTTTT.

V and J are TRBV30 and TRBJ2-1, with 10 bases that match TRBD2. This CDR3 comprises 15 residues. Germline CDR1 is GTSNPN and CDR2 is SVGIG (reference sequence). V dropped 0 bases and J dropped 8; count of bases not matched to a gene: 7. In DNA, the CDR3 is TGTGCCTGGAGTGTAGGCAGCGGGGGGGCCTATGAGCAGTTCTTC. Protein product: CAWSVGSGGAYEQFF.

There are a few counts of this clone. The chain joins TRBV2 to TRBJ2-7; 8 bases are a match to TRBD1. CDR3 length equals 14 residues. Trimming cost V 3 bases and J 7 bases; bases outside gene matches: 8. CDR1 is SNHLY, CDR2 FYNNEI, per germline. As DNA, the CDR3 is TGTGCCAGCAGTGATATGGACAGGGACCGGGAGCAGTACTTC. This encodes CASSDMDRDREQYF.

The chain joins TRBV7-9 to TRBJ2-7; 7 nucleotides agree with TRBD1. In germline, CDR1 is SEHNR, CDR2 FQNEAQ (reference sequence). Trimming at V came to 6 bases and at J to 3 bases, leaving 8 bases not matched to a gene. The CDR3 is 14 residues long. The CDR3: CASSKTGTFYEQYF. CDR3 DNA sequence: TGTGCCAGCAGTAAGACAGGGACCTTCTACGAGCAGTACTTC.

The chain recombines TRBV5-6 with TRBJ1-5; 8 bases fit TRBD1. The CDR3 consists of 15 residues. CDR1 is SGHDT, CDR2 YYEEEE, per germline. V lost 3 bases to trimming and J lost 3 bases; unmatched junction nucleotides: 5. The CDR3 DNA reads TGTGCCAGCAGCTCAGGGACAGGTCACAATCAGCCCCAGCATTTT. This encodes CASSSGTGHNQPQHF.

V usage is TRBV9 and J usage is TRBJ1-2; D is ambiguous. This CDR3 is 16 amino acids long. Germline lookup yields CDR1 SGDLS and CDR2 YYNGEE. Trimming cost V 0 bases and J 8 bases, with 20 bases left between them. The CDR3, as DNA: TGTGCCAGCAGCGTAGAGCCTACCGGAGCTCGTATAGGCTACACCTTC. Translating it yields CASSVEPTGARIGYTF.

As to this clone: Other DNA sequences of this sample code for an identical CDR3. The chain combines TRBV2 with TRBJ1-1; TRBD1 might be the D (5 bases). CDR1 and CDR2 from the germline V gene are SNHLY and FYNNEI. V was pared by 9 bases and J by 0 bases, with 14 bases between. The CDR3 runs to 14 residues. The CDR3 coding sequence is TGTGCCAGTGGTGGGACTCCCATGAACACTGAAGCTTTCTTT. Residues: CASGGTPMNTEAFF. Combining the CDR3 with reference TRBV2 and TRBJ1-1 gives the whole variable domain EPEVTQTPSHQVTQMGQEVILRCVPISNHLYFYWYRQILGQKVEFLVSFYNNEISEKSEIFDDQFSVERPDGSNFTLKIRSTKLEDSAMYFCASGGTPMNTEAFFGQGTRLTVV.

This clone is large (0.1 to 1%) by share. V usage is TRBV7-9 and J usage is TRBJ2-7; tentatively, D is TRBD1 (6 bases). The CDR3 loop spans 14 amino acids. V lost 3 bases, J lost 2 bases, and 11 bases lay in between. Germline CDR1 and CDR2: SEHNR and FQNEAQ (reference sequence). CDR3 sequence (DNA): TGTGCCAGCAGCTTGGTCCAGGGGCCCTACGAGCAGTACTTC. It encodes CASSLVQGPYEQYF. The full variable domain, its missing parts supplied by reference TRBV7-9 and TRBJ2-7, is DTGVSQNPRHKITKRGQNVTFRCDPISEHNRLYWYRQTLGQGPEFLTYFQNEAQLEKSRLLSDRFSAERPKGSFSTLEIQRTEQGDSAMYLCASSLVQGPYEQYFGPGTRLTVT.

This clone was seen a few times. This chain links TRBV29-1 with TRBJ1-1; no definite D call. The germline CDR1 and CDR2 sequences are SQVTM and ANQGSEA. This CDR3 is 11 amino acids long. Trimming removed 0 bases at V and 11 bases at J, with 10 bases between. CDR3 protein: CSVEDNGNAFF. The CDR3 nucleotides are TGCAGCGTTGAAGATAACGGGAATGCTTTCTTT. Full variable domain (outside the CDR3, taken from reference TRBV29-1 and TRBJ1-1): SAVISQKPSRDICQRGTSLTIQCQVDSQVTMMFWYRQQPGQSLTLIATANQGSEATYESGFVIDKFPISRPNLTFSTLTVSNMSPEDSSIYLCSVEDNGNAFFGQGTRLTVV.

This chain connects TRBV6-5 to TRBJ1-1; D remains unclear. Germline assignment: CDR1 MNHEY and CDR2 SVGAGI. V lost 2 bases and J 7 bases, leaving 11 bases between the germline ends. This CDR3 region has 13 residues. The chain's CDR3 is CASSYLEHHEAFF. Written as DNA, the CDR3 is TGTGCCAGCAGTTACCTCGAGCATCATGAAGCTTTCTTT.

The CDR3 sequence is CASSLSGDNNEQFF. CDR3 in DNA: TGTGCCAGCAGCTTATCGGGGGACAACAATGAGCAGTTCTTC. The chain carries TRBV7-6 and TRBJ2-1, with D tentatively TRBD1 or TRBD2 (6 bases each). This CDR3 is built from 14 residues. From germline, CDR1 is SGHVS and CDR2 FNYEAQ. V was pared by 2 bases and J by 5 bases, with 10 bases between.

The V and J genes are TRBV7-2 and TRBJ1-5; D gene uncertain. CDR1 and CDR2 from the germline V gene are SGHTA and FQGNSA. The CDR3 consists of 15 residues. Trimming removed 2 bases at V and 0 bases at J, with 8 bases between. The CDR3 here is CASSLLLTSNQPQHF. CDR3 in DNA: TGTGCCAGCAGCTTACTCCTAACTAGCAATCAGCCCCAGCATTTT.